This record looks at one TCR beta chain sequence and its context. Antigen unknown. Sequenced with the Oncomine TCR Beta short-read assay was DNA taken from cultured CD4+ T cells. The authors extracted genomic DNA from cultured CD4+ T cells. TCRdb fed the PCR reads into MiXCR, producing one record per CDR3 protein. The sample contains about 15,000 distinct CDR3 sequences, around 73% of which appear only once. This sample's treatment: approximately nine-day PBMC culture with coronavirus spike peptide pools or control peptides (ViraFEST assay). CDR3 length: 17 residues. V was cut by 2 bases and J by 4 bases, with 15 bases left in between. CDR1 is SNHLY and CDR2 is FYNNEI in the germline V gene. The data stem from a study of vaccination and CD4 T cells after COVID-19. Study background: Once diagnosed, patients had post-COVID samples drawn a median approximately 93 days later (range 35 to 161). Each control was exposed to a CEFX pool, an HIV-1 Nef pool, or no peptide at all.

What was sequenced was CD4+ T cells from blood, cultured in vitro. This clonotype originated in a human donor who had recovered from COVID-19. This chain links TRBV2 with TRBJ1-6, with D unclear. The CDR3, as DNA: TGTGCCAGCAGTGAAAGGGTCAAAGGCTCTTATAATTCACCCCTCCACTTT. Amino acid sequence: CASSERVKGSYNSPLHF.